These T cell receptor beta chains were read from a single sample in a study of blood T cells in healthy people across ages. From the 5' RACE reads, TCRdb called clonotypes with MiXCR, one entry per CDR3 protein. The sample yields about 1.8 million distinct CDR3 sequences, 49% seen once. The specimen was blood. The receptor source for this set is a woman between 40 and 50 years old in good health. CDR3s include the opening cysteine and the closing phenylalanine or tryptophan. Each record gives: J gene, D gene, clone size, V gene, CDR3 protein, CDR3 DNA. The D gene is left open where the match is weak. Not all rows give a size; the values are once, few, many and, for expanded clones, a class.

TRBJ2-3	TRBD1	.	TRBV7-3	CVSSSAQGATDTQYF	TGTGTCAGCAGCTCCGCCCAGGGGGCGACAGATACGCAGTATTTT
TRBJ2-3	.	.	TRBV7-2	CASSLDSGTGTQYF	TGTGCCAGCAGCTTGGACTCGGGCACAGGTACGCAGTATTTT
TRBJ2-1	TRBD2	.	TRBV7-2	CASSLQRGAEHEQFF	TGTGCCAGCAGCTTACAGCGGGGGGCCGAACATGAGCAGTTCTTC
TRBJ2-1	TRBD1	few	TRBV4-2	CASSQEGQSWNEQFF	TGTGCCAGCAGCCAAGAGGGACAGTCATGGAATGAGCAGTTCTTC
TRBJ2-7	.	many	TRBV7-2	CASSLVAVAYEQYF	TGTGCCAGCAGCTTAGTCGCGGTTGCCTACGAGCAGTACTTC
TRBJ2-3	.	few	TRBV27	CASSPGDSSTDTQYF	TGTGCCAGCAGTCCAGGGGATTCTAGCACAGATACGCAGTATTTT
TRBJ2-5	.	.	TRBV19	CASSIFSGRETQYF	TGTGCCAGTAGTATATTTTCAGGCCGGGAGACCCAGTACTTC
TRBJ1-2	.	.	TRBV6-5	CASSYSVRGGNYGYTF	TGTGCCAGCAGTTACTCAGTTAGGGGGGGTAACTATGGCTACACCTTC
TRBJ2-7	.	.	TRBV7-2	CASSDGVALYEQYF	TGTGCCAGCAGCGACGGGGTAGCCCTCTACGAGCAGTACTTC
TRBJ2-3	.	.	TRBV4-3	CASSQDWYSSSTDTQYF	TGCGCCAGCAGCCAAGATTGGTACAGCTCTAGCACAGATACGCAGTATTTT
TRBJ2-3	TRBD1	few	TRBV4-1	CASSWILRGNDRGQLDTQYF	TGCGCCAGCAGCTGGATTCTGCGGGGAAACGACAGGGGGCAGTTAGATACGCAGTATTTT
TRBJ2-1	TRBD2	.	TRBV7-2	CAGSLSGGHPTYNEQFF	TGTGCCGGCAGCCTTAGCGGGGGCCATCCCACCTACAATGAGCAGTTCTTC
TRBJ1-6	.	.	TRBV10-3	CAISDYGRANSPLHF	TGTGCCATCAGCGACTATGGCAGGGCTAATTCACCCCTCCACTTT
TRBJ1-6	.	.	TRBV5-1	CASSSTGRLLHF	TGCGCCAGCAGCTCGACAGGACGTCTCCTCCACTTT
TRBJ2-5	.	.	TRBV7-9	CASSLKWTQETQYF	TGTGCCAGCAGCTTAAAGTGGACACAAGAGACCCAGTACTTC
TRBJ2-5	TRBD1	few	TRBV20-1	CSTNGQGSTQYF	TGCAGTACCAACGGACAGGGTTCGACCCAGTACTTC
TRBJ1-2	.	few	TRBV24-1	CATSDPDSSKRYTF	TGTGCCACCAGTGACCCAGACAGTTCTAAGCGCTACACCTTC
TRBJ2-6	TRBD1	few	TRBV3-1	CASSQVRQGTLGSGANVLTF	TGTGCCAGCAGCCAAGTCCGACAGGGGACCTTAGGGTCTGGGGCCAACGTCCTGACTTTC
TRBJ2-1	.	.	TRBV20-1	CSARTSPYNEQFF	TGCAGTGCTAGGACCTCTCCCTACAATGAGCAGTTCTTC
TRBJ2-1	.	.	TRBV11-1	CASSIYRSSYNEQFF	TGTGCCAGCAGCATTTACAGGAGCTCCTACAATGAGCAGTTCTTC
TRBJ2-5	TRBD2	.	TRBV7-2	CASSLVGLAGGPGEQYF	TGTGCCAGCAGCTTAGTTGGGCTAGCGGGGGGGCCTGGGGAGCAGTACTTC
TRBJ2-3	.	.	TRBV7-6	CASSLAGGAPDTQYF	TGTGCCAGCAGCTTAGCTGGGGGGGCCCCAGATACGCAGTATTTT
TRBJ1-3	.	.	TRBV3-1	CASSRGGPSGNTIYF	TGTGCCAGCTCCCGAGGGGGGCCCTCTGGAAACACCATATATTTT
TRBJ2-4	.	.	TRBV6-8	CASSYQTAAKNIQYF	TGTGCCAGCAGTTACCAAACAGCGGCCAAAAACATTCAGTACTTC
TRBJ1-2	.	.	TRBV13	CASSLGPREGNGYTF	TGTGCCAGCAGCTTAGGGCCCAGGGAAGGTAATGGCTACACCTTC
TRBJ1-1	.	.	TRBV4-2	CASSQDSNRGAFF	TGTGCCAGCAGCCAAGATTCGAACAGAGGAGCTTTCTTT
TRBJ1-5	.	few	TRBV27	CASSLEVMQPQHF	TGTGCCAGCAGTTTAGAGGTTATGCAGCCCCAGCATTTT
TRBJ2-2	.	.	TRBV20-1	CSAQPARVDAGELFF	TGCAGTGCCCAGCCCGCGAGGGTGGACGCCGGGGAGCTGTTTTTT
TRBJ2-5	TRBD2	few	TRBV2	CASSGLAGGNEQYF	TGTGCCAGCAGTGGTTTAGCGGGGGGCAATGAGCAGTACTTC
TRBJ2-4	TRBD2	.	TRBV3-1	CASSQEASGGVNIQYF	TGTGCCAGCAGCCAAGAGGCTAGCGGGGGTGTAAACATTCAGTACTTC
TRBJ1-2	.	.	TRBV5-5	CASSLVISFYGYTF	TGTGCCAGCAGCTTGGTAATAAGTTTCTATGGCTACACCTTC
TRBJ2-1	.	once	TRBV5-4	CASSFRVTNEQFF	TGTGCCAGCAGCTTCCGAGTGACTAATGAGCAGTTCTTC
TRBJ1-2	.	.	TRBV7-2	CASSPGDMAAYTF	TGTGCCAGCAGCCCGGGTGATATGGCGGCCTACACCTTC
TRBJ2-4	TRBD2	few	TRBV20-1	CSELVAGGNIQYF	TGCAGTGAACTGGTAGCCGGGGGGAACATTCAGTACTTC
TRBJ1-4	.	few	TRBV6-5	CASSFSMANEKLFF	TGTGCCAGCAGTTTTAGCATGGCTAATGAAAAACTGTTTTTT
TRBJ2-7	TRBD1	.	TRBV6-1	CASSETGQDYEQYF	TGTGCCAGCAGTGAAACAGGACAGGACTACGAGCAGTACTTC
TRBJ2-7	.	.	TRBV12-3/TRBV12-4	CASSIQGIYEQYF	TGTGCCAGCAGTATTCAGGGAATCTACGAGCAGTACTTC
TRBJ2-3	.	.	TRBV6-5	CASSRGQPSTDTQYF	TGTGCCAGCAGCCGAGGACAGCCCAGCACAGATACGCAGTATTTT
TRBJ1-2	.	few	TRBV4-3	CASSQDRGGEVDGYTF	TGCGCCAGCAGCCAAGATCGGGGGGGAGAGGTTGATGGCTACACCTTC
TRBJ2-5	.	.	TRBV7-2	CASSVKGLRETQYF	TGTGCCAGCAGCGTAAAGGGACTTCGGGAGACCCAGTACTTC
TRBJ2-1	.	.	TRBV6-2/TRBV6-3	CASSDPGGNEQFF	TGTGCCAGCAGTGACCCTGGAGGAAATGAGCAGTTCTTC
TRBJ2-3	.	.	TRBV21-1	CASSNSVRDRGCTDTQYF	TGTGCCAGCAGCAACTCGGTCAGGGACAGGGGGTGCACAGATACGCAGTATTTT
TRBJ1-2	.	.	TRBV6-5	CASSYSTESYGYTF	TGTGCCAGCAGTTACTCGACAGAGAGCTATGGCTACACCTTC
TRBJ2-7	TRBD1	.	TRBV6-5	CASTKYGQGAYEQYF	TGTGCCAGCACCAAATACGGACAGGGGGCCTACGAGCAGTACTTC
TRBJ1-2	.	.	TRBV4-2	CASSRPAGLPNYGYTF	TGTGCCAGCAGCCGACCAGCAGGGCTTCCTAACTATGGCTACACCTTC
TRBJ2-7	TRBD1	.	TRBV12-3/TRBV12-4	CASAGIRTGVYEQYF	TGTGCCAGCGCTGGAATTCGGACAGGTGTTTACGAGCAGTACTTC
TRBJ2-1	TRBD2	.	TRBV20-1	CSASRAGGSSYNEQFF	TGCAGTGCTAGCCGGGCGGGGGGGAGCTCCTACAATGAGCAGTTCTTC
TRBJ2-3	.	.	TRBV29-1	CSVGGVYSTDTQYF	TGCAGCGTTGGAGGGGTATATAGCACAGATACGCAGTATTTT
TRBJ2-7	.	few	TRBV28	CASSLVGYLEQYF	TGTGCCAGCAGTTTAGTAGGGTACCTCGAGCAGTACTTC
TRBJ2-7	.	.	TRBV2	CASSDDRHSYEQYF	TGTGCCAGCAGTGACGACAGACACTCCTACGAGCAGTACTTC
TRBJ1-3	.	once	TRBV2	CASSEVPVSGNAIYF	TGTGCCAGCAGTGAAGTTCCCGTCTCTGGAAACGCCATATATTTT
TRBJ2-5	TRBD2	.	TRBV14	CASSQGLAWHNEQYF	TGTGCCAGCAGCCAGGGACTAGCTTGGCACAATGAGCAGTACTTC
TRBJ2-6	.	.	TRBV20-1	CSARPGVSGANVLTF	TGCAGTGCGCGCCCGGGGGTCTCTGGGGCCAACGTCCTGACTTTC
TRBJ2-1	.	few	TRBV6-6	CASSSRGTSYNEQFF	TGTGCCAGCAGTTCTCGGGGGACGTCCTACAATGAGCAGTTCTTC
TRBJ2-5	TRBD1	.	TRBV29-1	CSVRQGARETQYF	TGCAGCGTTAGACAGGGGGCCAGGGAGACCCAGTACTTC